What follows is one T cell receptor beta chain and its context. The target antigen is unknown. Then a second PCR, running about 6 to 11 cycles, was carried out with a sample-barcoded 5' primer and a J-beta primer mix. MiXCR was run by TCRdb on the 5' RACE reads, yielding one entry per CDR3 protein. In the table there are some 1.1 million distinct CDR3 sequences, around two fifths of which are singletons. This sample is part of a study of blood T cells in healthy people across ages. General study points: Age advanced and TCR beta diversity per million T cells fell, roughly linearly.

This receptor was taken from a man aged 18-30 years in good health. Sequencing was performed on blood.

The CDR3 coding sequence is TGTGCCAGCAGTTATACAGGGGGCCTGAATGAAAAACTGTTTTTT. This sequence encodes CASSYTGGLNEKLFF. The chain carries TRBV28 and TRBJ1-4; 9 nucleotides match TRBD1. V dropped 4 bases and J dropped 5; count of bases not matched to a gene: 5. Germline V lookup: CDR1 MDHEN, CDR2 SYDVKM. The length of the CDR3 is 15 residues.